The clone carrying this T cell receptor (beta chain) was found many times. Its antigen is unidentified. The data derive from a study of neurological immune-mediated disorders. Regarding the study as a whole: The most TCR clonal expansion was seen in HTLV-1-associated myelopathy, and the least was seen in multiple sclerosis, which fell below healthy controls.

TCRdb re-called the 5' RACE reads with MiXCR, one entry per CDR3 protein. The sample contains around 41,000 distinct CDR3 sequences, about 14% of which appear only once. This CDR3 has 15 amino acids. V lost 6 bases, J lost 4 bases, and 20 bases lay in between. Germline assignment: CDR1 SQVTM and CDR2 ANQGSEA. The sorted libraries were prepared using 800,000 to 1,000,000 CD4+ or CD8+ T cells that had themselves been sorted. This chain joins TRBV29-1 and TRBJ2-3, with D maybe TRBD1 (6 bases). This sequence originates from a woman aged 55-69 years with HTLV-1-associated myelopathy (HAM/TSP). The sample consisted of CD4+ T cells from blood. The CDR3 region is CSVRTGNPRPDTQYF. The DNA for the CDR3 is TGCAGCGTCCGTACAGGGAACCCCCGCCCAGATACGCAGTATTTT.